The rows below give T cell receptor beta chains drawn from one sample of a study of T cell clones after liver transplantation. Data came from immunoSEQ multiplex PCR; TCRdb stores just in-frame clones and leaves some out. Here the sample spans 45,000 to 60,000 clones, 80% to 90% being singletons. Sequencing used CD8+ T cells from blood, obtained 12 months after liver transplant. All receptors come from a human patient who received a liver transplant. Some T cells may originate from the graft donor. Both conserved end residues are part of each CDR3. The D gene is left open where the match is weak. Rows give clone size only sometimes, using once, few, many, or a class for an expanded clone.

>TRBD2|TRBV19|.|TRBJ2-1
CASSIVGTSGRSYNEQFF
TGTGCCAGTAGTATAGTTGGGACTAGCGGGAGGAGCTACAATGAGCAGTTCTTC
>.|TRBV28|few|TRBJ2-7
CASRPLWETYEQYF
TGTGCCAGCAGACCCCTCTGGGAGACCTACGAGCAGTACTTC
>.|TRBV19|.|TRBJ2-7
CASSPWGLSAYEQYF
TGTGCCAGTAGCCCATGGGGACTTTCAGCCTACGAGCAGTACTTC
>TRBD2|TRBV11-3|.|TRBJ2-1
CASSYRGGSNEQFF
TGTGCCAGCAGCTACCGGGGGGGGTCCAATGAGCAGTTCTTC
>.|TRBV19|.|TRBJ2-1
CASSIVGEQFF
TGTGCCAGTAGTATAGTAGGTGAGCAGTTCTTC
>.|TRBV4-3|.|TRBJ1-1
CASSQVASGGEAFF
TGCGCCAGCAGCCAGGTTGCTTCGGGGGGTGAAGCTTTCTTT
>.|TRBV19|.|TRBJ1-2
CASSIANYGYTF
TGTGCCAGTAGTATAGCCAACTATGGCTACACCTTC
>.|TRBV9|.|TRBJ1-1
CASSFGRTQNTEAFF
TGTGCCAGCAGTTTCGGAAGGACCCAGAACACTGAAGCTTTCTTT
>.|TRBV19|.|TRBJ2-1
CASSRGYNEQFF
TGTGCCAGCAGCCGGGGGTACAATGAGCAGTTCTTC
>TRBD2|TRBV27|.|TRBJ2-1
CASSSLAGGHNEQFF
TGTGCCAGCAGTTCTCTAGCGGGAGGGCACAATGAGCAGTTCTTC
>TRBD1|TRBV11-1|.|TRBJ2-5
CASSRGQRVQETQYF
TGTGCCAGCAGCCGGGGACAGAGGGTCCAAGAGACCCAGTACTTC
>.|TRBV7-6|.|TRBJ2-5
CASSLAEETQYF
TGTGCCAGCAGCTTAGCGGAGGAGACCCAGTACTTC
>.|TRBV11-2|.|TRBJ2-7
CASSPLRDEQYF
TGTGCCAGCAGCCCTTTGAGGGACGAGCAGTACTTC
>.|TRBV27|.|TRBJ2-1
CASSSRLQGWGYNEQFF
TGTGCCAGCAGTTCGAGACTACAGGGTTGGGGCTACAATGAGCAGTTCTTC
>.|TRBV6-1|once|TRBJ1-4
CASKKGTNEKLFF
TGTGCCAGCAAGAAAGGGACTAATGAAAAACTGTTTTTT
>TRBD2|TRBV7-6|.|TRBJ2-1
CASSLVVAGYNEQFF
TGTGCCAGCAGCTTAGTAGTAGCGGGATACAATGAGCAGTTCTTC
>.|TRBV4-3|.|TRBJ2-7
CASSQGRSSYEQYF
TGCGCCAGCAGCCAAGGACGGAGCTCCTACGAGCAGTACTTC
>TRBD2|TRBV15|.|TRBJ2-1
CATSRGASGKYNEQFF
TGTGCCACCAGCAGAGGGGCTAGCGGGAAGTACAATGAGCAGTTCTTC
>TRBD2|TRBV4-1|.|TRBJ2-2
CASSHRLADTGELFF
TGCGCCAGCAGCCATCGACTAGCTGACACCGGGGAGCTGTTTTTT
>.|TRBV27|.|TRBJ2-2
CASSLSLGELFF
TGTGCCAGCAGTTTATCGCTGGGGGAGCTGTTTTTT
>TRBD1|TRBV6-1|.|TRBJ1-1
CASSDQGANTEAFF
TGTGCCAGCAGTGATCAGGGGGCCAACACTGAAGCTTTCTTT
>.|TRBV4-2|.|TRBJ1-5
CASSQDGYSNQPQHF
TGTGCCAGCAGCCAAGATGGGTATAGCAATCAGCCCCAGCATTTT
>.|TRBV7-9|.|TRBJ1-1
CASRWAGGTEAFF
TGTGCCAGCAGGTGGGCCGGGGGCACTGAAGCTTTCTTT
>.|TRBV28|once|TRBJ1-3
CASNQLRETGNTIYF
TGTGCCAGCAATCAACTCAGGGAGACTGGAAACACCATATATTTT
>.|TRBV27|.|TRBJ1-2
CASSFVRGNYGYTF
TGTGCCAGCAGTTTTGTCCGGGGAAACTATGGCTACACCTTC
>.|TRBV5-5|.|TRBJ2-7
CASSLRTAFYEQYF
TGTGCCAGCAGCTTGCGGACAGCTTTCTACGAGCAGTACTTC
>TRBD2|TRBV13|.|TRBJ2-7
CASSWGREGSYEQYF
TGTGCCAGCAGCTGGGGGCGGGAGGGCTCCTACGAGCAGTACTTC
>.|TRBV2|.|TRBJ2-5
CASPGEGETQYF
TGTGCCTCCCCGGGAGAGGGAGAGACCCAGTACTTC
>TRBD1|TRBV7-9|once|TRBJ1-2
CALRGQGGGYTF
TGTGCCCTCCGGGGACAGGGGGGTGGCTACACCTTC
>.|TRBV30|.|TRBJ2-1
CAYGETLGVNEQFF
TGTGCCTATGGTGAGACCCTGGGCGTTAATGAGCAGTTCTTC
>.|TRBV5-4|.|TRBJ1-2
CASSLGVGNYGYTF
TGTGCCAGCAGCTTGGGAGTAGGAAACTATGGCTACACCTTC
>.|TRBV27|.|TRBJ2-7
CASSNPKGDEQYF
TGTGCCAGCAGTAACCCCAAGGGGGACGAGCAGTACTTC
>TRBD1|TRBV27|.|TRBJ1-2
CASSPRGTGTLGGYTF
TGTGCCAGCAGTCCTAGGGGGACAGGGACTTTAGGGGGCTACACCTTC
>.|TRBV10-3|.|TRBJ2-2
CAISGLDGPQTGELFF
TGTGCCATCAGTGGATTGGACGGACCCCAGACCGGGGAGCTGTTTTTT
>.|TRBV19|.|TRBJ2-1
CASSITPGNEQFF
TGTGCCAGTAGTATAACTCCAGGCAATGAGCAGTTCTTC
>.|TRBV20-1|.|TRBJ1-1
CSVPTNTEAFF
TGCAGTGTCCCGACAAACACTGAAGCTTTCTTT
>TRBD1|TRBV5-4|.|TRBJ2-2
CASSSGQGEGRELFF
TGTGCCAGCAGCTCCGGACAGGGCGAGGGACGGGAGCTGTTTTTT
>.|TRBV6-1|.|TRBJ1-2
CASSELIPAEWANYGYTF
TGTGCCAGCAGTGAACTCATCCCGGCCGAGTGGGCTAACTATGGCTACACCTTC
>.|TRBV7-9|.|TRBJ2-7
CASSPRSTYEQYF
TGTGCCAGCAGCCCCCGATCAACCTACGAGCAGTACTTC
>.|TRBV13|few|TRBJ2-2
CASSLRVTGELFF
TGTGCCAGCAGCCTCAGGGTCACCGGGGAGCTGTTTTTT
>.|TRBV15|.|TRBJ2-7
CATSPTGGITYEQYF
TGTGCCACCAGCCCTACTGGGGGGATAACCTACGAGCAGTACTTC
>.|TRBV27|.|TRBJ2-6
CASSLRGAGANVLTF
TGTGCCAGCAGTTTACGAGGGGCTGGGGCCAACGTCCTGACTTTC
>.|TRBV13|few|TRBJ2-5
CASSTGLARETQYF
TGTGCCAGCAGCACGGGACTCGCGCGAGAGACCCAGTACTTC
>.|TRBV27|few|TRBJ1-3
CASSFGLSGNTIYF
TGTGCCAGCAGTTTTGGTCTCTCTGGAAACACCATATATTTT
>.|TRBV5-1|few|TRBJ1-1
CASSLRSRGYTEAFF
TGCGCCAGCAGCTTGAGATCTCGGGGTTACACTGAAGCTTTCTTT
>.|TRBV5-1|.|TRBJ2-7
CASSFGGAEGEQYF
TGCGCCAGCAGCTTCGGGGGCGCAGAGGGGGAGCAGTACTTC
>.|TRBV9|.|TRBJ2-3
CASSSRGGTSTDTQYF
TGTGCCAGCAGCTCTCGGGGTGGGACTAGCACAGATACGCAGTATTTT
>.|TRBV18|.|TRBJ1-2
CASSLNDGYYGYTF
TGTGCCAGCTCGTTAAATGACGGATACTATGGCTACACCTTC
>.|TRBV6-4|.|TRBJ2-2
CASSDSDTGELFF
TGTGCCAGCAGTGACAGTGACACCGGGGAGCTGTTTTTT
>TRBD1|TRBV29-1|.|TRBJ1-5
CSVGQGEGNQPQHF
TGCAGCGTCGGACAGGGAGAAGGCAATCAGCCCCAGCATTTT